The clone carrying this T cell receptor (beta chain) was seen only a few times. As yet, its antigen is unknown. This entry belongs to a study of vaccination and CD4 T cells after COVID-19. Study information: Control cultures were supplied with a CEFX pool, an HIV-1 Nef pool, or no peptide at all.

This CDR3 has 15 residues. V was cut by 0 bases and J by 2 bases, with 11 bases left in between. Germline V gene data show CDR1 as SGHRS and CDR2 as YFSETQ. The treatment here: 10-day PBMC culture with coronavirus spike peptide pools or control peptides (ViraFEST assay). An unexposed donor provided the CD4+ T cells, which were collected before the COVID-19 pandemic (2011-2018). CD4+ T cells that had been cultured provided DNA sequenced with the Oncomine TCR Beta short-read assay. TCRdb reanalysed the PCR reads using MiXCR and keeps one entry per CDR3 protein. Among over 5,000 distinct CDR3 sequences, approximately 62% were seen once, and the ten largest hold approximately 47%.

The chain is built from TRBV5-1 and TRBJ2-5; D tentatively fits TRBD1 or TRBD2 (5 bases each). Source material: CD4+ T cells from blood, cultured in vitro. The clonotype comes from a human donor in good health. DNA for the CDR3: TGCGCCAGCAGCTTGGCCGGGGCTTGGCAAGAGACCCAGTACTTC. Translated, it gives CASSLAGAWQETQYF.